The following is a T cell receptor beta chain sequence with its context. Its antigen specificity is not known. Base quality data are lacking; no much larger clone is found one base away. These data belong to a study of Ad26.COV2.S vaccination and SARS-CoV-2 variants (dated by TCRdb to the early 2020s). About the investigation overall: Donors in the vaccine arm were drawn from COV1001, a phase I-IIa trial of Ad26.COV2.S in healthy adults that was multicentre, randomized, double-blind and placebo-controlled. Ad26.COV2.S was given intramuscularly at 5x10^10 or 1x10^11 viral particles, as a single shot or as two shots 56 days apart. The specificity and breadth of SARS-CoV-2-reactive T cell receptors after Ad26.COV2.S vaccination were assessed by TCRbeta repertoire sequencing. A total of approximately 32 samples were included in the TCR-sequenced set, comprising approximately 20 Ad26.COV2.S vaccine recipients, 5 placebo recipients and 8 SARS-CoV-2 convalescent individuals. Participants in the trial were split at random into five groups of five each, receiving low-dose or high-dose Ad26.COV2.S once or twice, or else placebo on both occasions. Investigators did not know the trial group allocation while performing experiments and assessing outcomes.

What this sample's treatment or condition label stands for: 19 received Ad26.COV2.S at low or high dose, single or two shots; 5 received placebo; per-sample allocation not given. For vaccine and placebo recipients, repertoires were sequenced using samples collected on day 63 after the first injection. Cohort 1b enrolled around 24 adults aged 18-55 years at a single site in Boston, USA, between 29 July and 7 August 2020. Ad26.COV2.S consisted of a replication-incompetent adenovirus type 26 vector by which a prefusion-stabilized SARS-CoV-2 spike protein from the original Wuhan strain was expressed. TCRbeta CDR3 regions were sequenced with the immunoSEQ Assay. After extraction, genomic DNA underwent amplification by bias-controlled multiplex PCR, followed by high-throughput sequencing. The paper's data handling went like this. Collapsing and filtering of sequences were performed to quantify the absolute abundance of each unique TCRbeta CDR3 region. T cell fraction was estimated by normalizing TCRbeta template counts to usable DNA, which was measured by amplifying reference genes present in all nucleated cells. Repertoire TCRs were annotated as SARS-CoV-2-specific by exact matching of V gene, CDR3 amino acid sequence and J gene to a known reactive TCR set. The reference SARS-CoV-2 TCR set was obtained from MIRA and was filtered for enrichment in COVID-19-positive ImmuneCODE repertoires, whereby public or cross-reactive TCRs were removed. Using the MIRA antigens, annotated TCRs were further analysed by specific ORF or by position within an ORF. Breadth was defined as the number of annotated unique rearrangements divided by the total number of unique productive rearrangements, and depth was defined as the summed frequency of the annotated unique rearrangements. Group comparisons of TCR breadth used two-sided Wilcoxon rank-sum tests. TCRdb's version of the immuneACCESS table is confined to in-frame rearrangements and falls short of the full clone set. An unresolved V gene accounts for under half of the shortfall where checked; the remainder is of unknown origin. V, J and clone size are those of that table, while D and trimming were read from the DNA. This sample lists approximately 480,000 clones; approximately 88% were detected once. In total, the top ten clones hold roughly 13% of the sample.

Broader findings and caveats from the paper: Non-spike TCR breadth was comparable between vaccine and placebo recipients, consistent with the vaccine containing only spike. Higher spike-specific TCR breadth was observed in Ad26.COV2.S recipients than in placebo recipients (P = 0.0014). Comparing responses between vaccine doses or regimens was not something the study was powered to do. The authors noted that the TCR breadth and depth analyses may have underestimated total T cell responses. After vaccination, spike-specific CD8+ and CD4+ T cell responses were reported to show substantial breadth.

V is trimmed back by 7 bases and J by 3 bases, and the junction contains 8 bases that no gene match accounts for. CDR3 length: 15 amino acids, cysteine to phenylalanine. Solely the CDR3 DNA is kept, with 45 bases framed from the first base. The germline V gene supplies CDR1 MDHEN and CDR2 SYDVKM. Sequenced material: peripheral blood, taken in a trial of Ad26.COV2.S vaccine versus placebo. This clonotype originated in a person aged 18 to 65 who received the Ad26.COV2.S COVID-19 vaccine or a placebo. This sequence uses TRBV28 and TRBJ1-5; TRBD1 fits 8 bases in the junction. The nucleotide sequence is TGTGCCAGCACCCCCCAGGGGGCGGTCAATCAGCCCCAGCATTTT. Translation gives CASTPQGAVNQPQHF.